A selection of T cell receptor beta chains follows, all from one sample in a study of cytomegalovirus exposure and HLA in healthy donors. Clones were sequenced by immunoSEQ multiplex PCR, and TCRdb holds only the in-frame ones, with some missing. The top ten hold about 1.8% of the sample, which has 100,000 to 150,000 clones, 81% seen once. Sequenced input: PBMCs. These receptors were collected from a man between 18 and 35 years old in good health and CMV-seronegative. Both conserved end residues are part of each CDR3.

j_call cdr3_length v_call cdr3_aa
TRBJ2-3 13 TRBV7-2 CASSLSRSDTQYF
TRBJ1-2 12 TRBV6-1 CASSSGAYGYTF
TRBJ1-1 11 TRBV6-7 CATLWREQAFF
TRBJ2-7 15 TRBV6-5 CASRSGQGLNYEQYF
TRBJ1-2 13 TRBV27 CASSLAGGYGYTF
TRBJ1-2 15 TRBV6-6 CASSPWDRGSYGYTF
TRBJ1-3 17 TRBV9 CASSVESGPTGGNTIYF
TRBJ2-3 15 TRBV6-5 CASSYSGTPTDTQYF
TRBJ1-1 16 TRBV5-6 CASSFWDRLSNTEAFF
TRBJ2-5 14 TRBV5-6 CASSPGGGRETQYF
TRBJ1-4 15 TRBV6-1 CASTPGGRRLEKLFF
TRBJ2-7 13 TRBV10-2 CASKAGTGREQYF
TRBJ1-1 13 TRBV7-6 CASSSTLGTEAFF
TRBJ1-2 15 TRBV4-3 CASSQEGRTGQGYTF
TRBJ1-2 16 TRBV10-3 CAISADTDRVNYGYTF
TRBJ2-7 14 TRBV6-5 CASSYDRGLGEQYF
TRBJ2-5 12 TRBV5-1 CASSRLGDSQDF
TRBJ1-1 16 TRBV6-6 CASAQTPGQGNTEAFF
TRBJ1-5 15 TRBV4-1 CASSQNDRGDQPQHF
TRBJ2-7 17 TRBV5-1 CASSQTVSGGAGSEQYF
TRBJ1-6 17 TRBV2 CASRAQQGGSYNSPLHF
TRBJ2-7 15 TRBV5-6 CASSSLGISSYEQYF